This T cell receptor (beta chain) was recorded in a study of preoperative IRX-2 immunotherapy in early breast cancer. As to treatment: preoperative locoregional IRX-2 cytokine immunotherapy. This phase Ib study tested locoregional IRX-2 cytokine immunotherapy given before surgery. The data were produced by immunoSEQ multiplex PCR, yet TCRdb's version contains in-frame clones alone and is incomplete. Here the sample spans tens of thousands of clones, around 80% being singletons. The CDR3 loop spans 19 amino acids. V shed 5 bases and J shed 2 bases, with 25 bases lying between them. The germline gives CDR1 LNHDA, CDR2 SQIVND (reference sequence).

The gene calls are TRBV19 and TRBJ1-5; D possibly corresponds to TRBD1 (5 bases). Sequencing used lymph node tissue, obtained after IRX-2 immunotherapy. The sequence was collected from a human donor with breast cancer. CDR3 amino acids: CASSLTQKRGHWGNQPQHF. CDR3 nucleotide sequence: TGTGCCAGTAGTCTCACCCAGAAACGGGGCCACTGGGGCAATCAGCCCCAGCATTTT.